This TCR beta chain was recovered during a study of vaccination and CD4 T cells after COVID-19. Study-level information: The convalescents comprised six males and four females, two of them Hispanic.

With 0 bases removed from V and 4 bases from J, the gap between germline ends came to 16 bases. This CDR3 has 16 residues. Looked up from germline, CDR1 is SGHRS and CDR2 is YFSETQ. Cultured CD4+ T-cell DNA underwent Oncomine TCR Beta short-read sequencing. TCRdb passed the PCR reads through MiXCR, listing each CDR3 protein once. The sample contains 17,000 or so distinct CDR3 sequences, approximately 55% of which appear only once. Regarding this clonotype: Its specificity is not known.

Treatment defined: approximately nine-day PBMC culture with coronavirus spike peptide pools or control peptides (ViraFEST assay). Peptide pool stimulation in ViraFEST expanded antigen-specific T cells, whose TCRs were then sequenced. V usage is TRBV5-1 and J usage is TRBJ1-2; D ambiguous. This clonotype was obtained from a human donor who had recovered from COVID-19. What was sequenced was CD4+ T cells from blood, cultured in vitro. CDR3 in DNA: TGCGCCAGCAGCTTGGATTCGGCAGTAACTAGCTATGGCTACACCTTC. Its protein product is CASSLDSAVTSYGYTF.